This T cell receptor beta chain comes out of a study of T cell responses to AZD1222 COVID-19 vaccine. About this clone itself: Its cognate antigen is unknown.

Whole-study findings and limits: The peak T cell response came first, and repertoires were sampled only after it. Nearly half of spike-specific TCRs reportedly target variant regions that are unmutated in the B.1.351 and B.1.1.7 variants. Baseline seropositivity characterized only 5 or 6 AZD1222 recipients.

This CDR3 is built from 16 residues. The V end was cut by 2 bases, the J end by 1 base, with 14 bases between. Per germline, CDR1 SGHTA and CDR2 FQGNSA. Only in-frame clones appear in the TCRdb table, and some are missing; sequencing was by immunoSEQ multiplex PCR. This table has around 88,000 clones, approximately 89% appearing once. The chain couples TRBV7-2 to TRBJ2-5; D is possibly TRBD2 (7 bases). The input for sequencing was peripheral blood, taken on day 0 of MenACWY control vaccination. This sequence was found in an adult in good health. CDR3 residues: CASSLLGGPIQETQYF. As DNA, the CDR3 is TGTGCCAGCAGCTTATTGGGGGGGCCTATCCAAGAGACCCAGTACTTC.